Each of the 17 T cell receptor beta chains below was sequenced from the same sample in a study of beta chain features in type 1 diabetes. Points from the study as a whole: Type 1 diabetes patients showed a moderate but significant shortening of TCRB CDR3s in all four CD4+ subsets.

Their specific antigens are unknown. Expressed TCRB transcripts were sequenced because the entire RNA isolate underwent reverse transcription. Only in-frame clones appear in the TCRdb table, and some are missing; sequencing was by immunoSEQ multiplex PCR. The table lists about 370,000 clones, about 10% of them singletons, with roughly 0.54% in the top ten. The specimen was central memory CD4+ T cells from blood. These receptors were collected from a young man with type 1 diabetes.

This clone was counted only a few times. The CDR3 region is CASSLSGRAEAFF. The CDR3 DNA reads TGTGCCAGCAGTCTCAGCGGGCGGGCTGAAGCTTTCTTT. This chain links TRBV28 with TRBJ1-1; D not resolved. Germline V lookup: CDR1 MDHEN, CDR2 SYDVKM. The CDR3 runs 13 residues. Deletions cut 5 bases from V and 6 bases from J, with 13 bases between.

This clone showed up just a few times. This chain connects TRBV30 to TRBJ2-5; 11 nucleotides match TRBD1. The DNA end favors TRBJ2-7, so the J call may be wrong. Germline V gives CDR1 GTSNPN, CDR2 SVGIG (reference sequence). This CDR3 comprises 14 residues. The CDR3 protein is CAWSKGQGAYEQYF. In nucleotides, the CDR3 is TGTGCCTGGAGCAAGGGACAGGGGGCCTACGAGCAGTACTTC.

A few counts support this clone. The chain has TRBV7-9 and TRBJ1-5; D is unclear. From germline, CDR1 is SEHNR and CDR2 FQNEAQ (reference sequence). The V and J ends lost 5 bases and 9 bases respectively, with 14 bases between them. The CDR3 runs 13 residues. The CDR3 bases are TGTGCCAGCAGCCCTTTGCCCATGGGGCCCCAGCATTTT. This encodes CASSPLPMGPQHF.

The chain has TRBV28 and TRBJ1-1, with 7 bases lining up with TRBD1. Germline CDR1 reads MDHEN; CDR2 reads SYDVKM. Trimming at V came to 4 bases and at J to 8 bases, leaving 1 base not matched to a gene. The length of the CDR3 is 11 residues. The CDR3 loop reads CASSSQGEAFF. CDR3 nucleotides: TGTGCCAGCAGTTCACAGGGGGAAGCTTTCTTT.

This clone was picked up a small number of times. The genes are TRBV29-1 and TRBJ1-2; D call uncertain. V lost 8 bases and J 1 base, leaving 23 bases between the germline ends. The germline gives CDR1 SQVTM, CDR2 ANQGSEA. The CDR3 extends over 16 amino acids. The CDR3 protein is CSTYSGSSPFNYGYTF. DNA of the CDR3: TGCAGCACCTATTCCGGGTCCTCACCATTTAACTATGGCTACACCTTC.

This clone was observed a handful of times. CDR3 sequence reads: CASSPQGFSNQPQHF. The CDR3 DNA reads TGTGCCAGCAGCCCACAGGGATTTAGCAATCAGCCCCAGCATTTT. The chain carries TRBV6-6 and TRBJ1-5, with a tentative D call TRBD1 (6 bases). V lost 6 bases, J lost 0 bases, and 12 bases lay in between. Germline CDR1 and CDR2: MNHNY and SVGAGI (reference sequence). The CDR3 totals 15 residues.

This clone was recorded a few times. The V call is TRBV4-2, the J call TRBJ2-1, with D unclear. Germline V lookup: CDR1 LGHNA, CDR2 YNFKEQ. With 1 base removed from V and 11 bases from J, the gap between germline ends came to 9 bases. The CDR3 is made up of 12 amino acids. CDR3: CASSQATPQQFF. The DNA for the CDR3 is TGTGCCAGCAGCCAAGCGACACCCCAGCAGTTCTTC.

This clone was found a few times. V usage is TRBV18 and J usage is TRBJ1-4; D is possibly TRBD1 (6 bases). The CDR3 runs 15 residues. From germline, CDR1 is KGHSH and CDR2 LQKENI. With 6 bases removed from V and 3 bases from J, the gap between germline ends came to 14 bases. The CDR3 sequence is CASSNRQVSNEKLFF. The CDR3 region has the DNA TGTGCCAGCTCTAACCGACAGGTTTCTAATGAAAAACTGTTTTTT. Filled out from reference TRBV18 and TRBJ1-4, the complete variable domain reads NAGVMQNPRHLVRRRGQEARLRCSPMKGHSHVYWYRQLPEEGLKFMVYLQKENIIDESGMPKERFSAEFPKEGPSILRIQQVVRGDSAAYFCASSNRQVSNEKLFFGSGTQLSVL.

The chain employs TRBV5-8 and TRBJ1-1, with unresolved D. This CDR3 contains 13 residues. The germline V and J ends were trimmed by 5 bases and 5 bases, with 13 bases remaining between them. CDR1 and CDR2 (germline): SGHTS, YDEGEE. The CDR3: CASSLAPGTEAFF. The DNA of the CDR3 is TGTGCCAGCAGTCTGGCCCCGGGAACTGAAGCTTTCTTT.

The chain recombines TRBV6-5 with TRBJ2-1, with D possibly called TRBD1 or TRBD2 (5 bases each). The CDR3 covers 15 residues. The ends were cut back, 6 bases at V and 9 bases at J, with 21 bases in the middle. The germline CDR1 and CDR2 sequences are MNHEY and SVGAGI. The CDR3 coding sequence is TGTGCCAGCAGAAAGCCCGGGACCGCGGCAAGTGAGCAGTTCTTC. Residues: CASRKPGTAASEQFF.

The chain is built from TRBV7-3 and TRBJ2-1; D gene ambiguous. The germline V gene has CDR1 SGHTA and CDR2 FQGTGA. The CDR3 spans 14 residues. V was clipped by 5 bases and J by 7 bases, with 15 bases between them. The DNA of the CDR3 is TGTGCCAGCAGCCTCTCGAATTGGGGTAATGAGCAGTTCTTC. Translated, it gives CASSLSNWGNEQFF.

This sequence joins TRBV18 and TRBJ1-3; TRBD1 matches 7 bases. V trimming: 1 base; J trimming: 4 bases; junction bases outside the gene matches: 7. CDR1 is KGHSH and CDR2 is LQKENI in the germline V gene. The CDR3 is made up of 16 amino acids. In nucleotides, the CDR3 is TGTGCCAGCTCACCACGGTCAGGGGGAGAAGGAAACACCATATATTTT. Its translation is CASSPRSGGEGNTIYF. The full variable domain, rest sourced from reference TRBV18 and TRBJ1-3, is NAGVMQNPRHLVRRRGQEARLRCSPMKGHSHVYWYRQLPEEGLKFMVYLQKENIIDESGMPKERFSAEFPKEGPSILRIQQVVRGDSAAYFCASSPRSGGEGNTIYFGEGSWLTVV.

This clone showed up just a few times. The CDR3 coding sequence is TGCGCCAGCAGCGCACGGCCGGGACAGGGGCTTAATTGGAACATTCAGTACTTC. Translated, it gives CASSARPGQGLNWNIQYF. The chain combines TRBV5-1 with TRBJ2-4, with 10 bases fitting TRBD1. The CDR3 runs to 18 residues. V was pared by 4 bases and J by 7 bases, with 17 bases of the junction left unmatched. Germline CDR1 is SGHRS and CDR2 is YFSETQ. Full variable domain (rest looked up from reference TRBV5-1 and TRBJ2-4): KAGVTQTPRYLIKTRGQQVTLSCSPISGHRSVSWYQQTPGQGLQFLFEYFSETQRNKGNFPGRFSGRQFSNSRSEMNVSTLELGDSALYLCASSARPGQGLNWNIQYFGAGTRLSVL.

This chain connects TRBV4-2 to TRBJ2-3; D tentatively reads TRBD1 or TRBD2 (5 bases each). Germline CDR1 LGHNA, CDR2 YNFKEQ. The CDR3 is made up of 16 amino acids. Trimming took off 1 base at V and 3 bases at J, with 14 bases between the two ends. The CDR3 is CASSQVSGSETDTQYF. The CDR3 DNA sequence: TGTGCCAGCAGCCAAGTCTCAGGGAGTGAGACAGATACGCAGTATTTT.

J is TRBJ1-3 and V is TRBV7-9; 7 nucleotides align to TRBD1. Germline values: CDR1 SEHNR, CDR2 FQNEAQ (reference sequence). The J segment lost 2 bases and the V segment lost 6 bases, leaving 7 bases of the junction unmatched. The CDR3 spans 15 residues. CDR3 amino acids: CASSSLGTAGNTIYF. The CDR3 DNA reads TGTGCCAGCAGTTCCCTAGGGACAGCTGGAAACACCATATATTTT.

This clone has ten or more counts. The chain joins TRBV5-4 to TRBJ1-2; D is undetermined. V gave up 2 bases and J gave up 5 bases, with 7 bases separating them. The CDR3 has 12 residues. Germline V gene data show CDR1 as SGHNT and CDR2 as YYREEE (reference sequence). This CDR3 reads CASSFADYGYTF. CDR3 DNA: TGTGCCAGCAGCTTTGCGGATTATGGCTACACCTTC.

This clone was recorded at least ten times. This chain uses TRBV19 with TRBJ1-2, with 8 bases that match TRBD1. This CDR3 contains 17 residues. The J segment lost 8 bases and the V segment lost 7 bases, leaving 21 bases of the junction unmatched. Germline V CDR1 and CDR2: LNHDA, SQIVND (reference sequence). The CDR3 nucleotides are TGTGCCAGTATGTCATCCAGGGGGCACAACATAGATCGCGGCTACACCTTC. Its translation is CASMSSRGHNIDRGYTF.